This T cell receptor (beta chain) was identified during a study of identical twins. One entry per CDR3 protein, called by TCRdb with MiXCR from the 5' RACE reads. Here the sample spans under 800,000 distinct CDR3 sequences, 21% being singletons. V lost 2 bases to trimming and J lost 3 bases; unmatched junction nucleotides: 4. There are 15 residues in the CDR3. Germline V gives CDR1 MGHRA, CDR2 YSYEKL. These sequences were also reported in another study, on T cells expressing NK-cell markers.

The TCR was taken from a young woman in good health. Sequences were obtained from PBMCs. The chain links TRBV4-1 to TRBJ2-7; TRBD2 matches 10 bases. In nucleotides, the CDR3 is TGCGCCAGCAGCCAACCCGGGACTAGCGTCTACGAGCAGTACTTC. Protein product: CASSQPGTSVYEQYF.